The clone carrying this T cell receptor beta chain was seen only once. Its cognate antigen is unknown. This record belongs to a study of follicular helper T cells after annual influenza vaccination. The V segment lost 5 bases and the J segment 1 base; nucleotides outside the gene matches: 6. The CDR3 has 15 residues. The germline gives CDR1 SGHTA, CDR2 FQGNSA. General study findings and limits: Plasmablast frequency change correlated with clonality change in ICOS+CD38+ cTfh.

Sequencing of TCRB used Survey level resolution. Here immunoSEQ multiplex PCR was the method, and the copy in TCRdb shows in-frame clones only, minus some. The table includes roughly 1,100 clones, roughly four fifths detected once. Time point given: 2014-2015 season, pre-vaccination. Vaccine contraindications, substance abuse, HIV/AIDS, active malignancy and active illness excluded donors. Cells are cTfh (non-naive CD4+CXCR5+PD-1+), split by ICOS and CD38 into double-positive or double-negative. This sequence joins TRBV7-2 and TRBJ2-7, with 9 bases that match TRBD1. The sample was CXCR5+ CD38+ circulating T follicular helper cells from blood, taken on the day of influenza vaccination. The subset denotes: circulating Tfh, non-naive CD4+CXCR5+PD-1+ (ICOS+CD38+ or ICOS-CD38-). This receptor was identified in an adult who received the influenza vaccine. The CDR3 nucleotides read TGTGCCAGCAGCCGGGACAGGGCGAGGTCCTACGAGCAGTACTTC. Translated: CASSRDRARSYEQYF.